A single sample gave rise to the 9 T cell receptor beta chains below, sequenced in a study of blood T cell repertoires in COVID-19. This table comes from immunoSEQ multiplex PCR, and its TCRdb copy is limited to in-frame clones, with some not included. The repertoire holds about 200,000 clones, with 85% to 90% as singletons. The specimen was PBMCs or T cells enriched from blood (not recorded which). The receptors here all came from a man younger than 40 who had recovered from COVID-19.

V and J are TRBV29-1 and TRBJ2-2; the D is unclear. V lost 5 bases and J lost 3, with 4 bases in between. Germline V gene sequence: CDR1 SQVTM, CDR2 ANQGSEA. There are 11 residues in the CDR3. The CDR3 sequence: CSVLYTGELFF. Written as DNA, the CDR3 is TGCAGCGTTCTGTACACCGGGGAGCTGTTTTTT.

The J gene is TRBJ1-2, the V gene TRBV10-3; D is unclear. Trimming shortened V by 6 bases and J by 6 bases, and 20 bases separated the two germline ends. Germline V lookup: CDR1 ENHRY, CDR2 SYGVKD. The CDR3 is made up of 15 amino acids. The CDR3 sequence: CAIRGQGPRRDGYTF. CDR3 sequence (DNA): TGTGCCATCAGAGGGCAAGGACCTCGGAGGGATGGCTACACCTTC.

As DNA, the CDR3 is TGTGCCAGCAGCTTTACTAGCGGGGGTCAATCCAATACGCAGTATTTT. This translates into CASSFTSGGQSNTQYF. The chain is built from TRBV7-9 and TRBJ2-3, with 11 bases aligning to TRBD2. Germline CDR1 reads SEHNR; CDR2 reads FQNEAQ (reference sequence). V was pared by 3 bases and J by 7 bases, with 9 bases of the junction left unmatched. The CDR3 totals 16 residues.

This clone was seen only a few times. The V call is TRBV3-1 (or the pseudogene TRBV3-2), the J call TRBJ2-2, with D possibly TRBD1 on 6 matching bases. Germline V gene sequence: CDR1 LGHDT, CDR2 YNNKEL (reference sequence). CDR3 length: 13 residues. Trimming took off 6 bases at V and 2 bases at J, with 7 bases between the two ends. The chain's CDR3 is CASRQGNTGELFF. CDR3 sequence (DNA): TGTGCCAGCAGACAGGGTAACACCGGGGAGCTGTTTTTT.

The chain employs TRBV6-5 and TRBJ1-1; D gene unclear. Trimming cost V 0 bases and J 6 bases, with 8 bases left between them. The CDR3 extends over 13 amino acids. CDR1 and CDR2 (germline): MNHEY, SVGAGI. The CDR3 reads CASSYSRVSEAFF. CDR3 nucleotides: TGTGCCAGCAGTTACTCCCGGGTTTCTGAAGCTTTCTTT.

The chain joins TRBV29-1 to TRBJ2-2; the D is unclear. The length of the CDR3 is 14 residues. Germline V gene data show CDR1 as SQVTM and CDR2 as ANQGSEA. Trimming cost V 7 bases and J 5 bases, with 17 bases left between them. DNA for the CDR3: TGCAGCGCCTTCCCGAACAGAGATACCGGGGAGCTGTTTTTT. Its protein product is CSAFPNRDTGELFF.

The V gene is TRBV3-1 (or the pseudogene TRBV3-2), the J gene TRBJ2-7; weak D call: TRBD1 (5 bases). Trimming stripped 1 base from V and 2 bases from J, with 18 bases between. The CDR3 sequence is 17 residues long. Germline values: CDR1 LGHDT, CDR2 YNNKEL (reference sequence). CDR3 residues: CASSQGDLTWGPYEQYF. CDR3 coding DNA: TGTGCCAGCAGCCAAGGGGATTTGACCTGGGGCCCCTACGAGCAGTACTTC.

This chain links TRBV9 with TRBJ1-6; tentative D call: TRBD1 (6 bases). Trimming pared 4 bases from V and 10 bases from J, leaving 9 bases between. The CDR3 extends over 12 amino acids. The germline gives CDR1 SGDLS, CDR2 YYNGEE. CDR3 region: CASSRGGSPLHF. CDR3 nucleotides: TGTGCCAGCAGCCGGGGGGGCTCACCCCTCCACTTT.

The V gene is TRBV19, the J gene TRBJ1-1, with TRBD1 as a possible D gene (5 bases). V lost 9 bases and J lost 1, with 12 bases in between. This CDR3 is 13 amino acids long. The V gene's germline CDR1 is LNHDA and CDR2 SQIVND (reference sequence). CDR3 region: CASCSGSNTEAFF. The CDR3 DNA is TGTGCCAGCTGCTCAGGGTCGAACACTGAAGCTTTCTTT.